The entry below gives a single TCR beta chain sequence along with its context. What it binds is not known. The data derive from a study of T cell responses to AZD1222 COVID-19 vaccine. Here immunoSEQ multiplex PCR was the method, and the copy in TCRdb shows in-frame clones only, minus some. This repertoire shows around 60,000 clones, over 75% found once; its top ten account for 20% to 30%. General observations from the study: The repertoires were collected only after the peak T cell response.

Trimming removed 6 bases at V and 4 bases at J, with 11 bases between. CDR3 length: 13 residues. Germline V lookup: CDR1 SGHAT, CDR2 FQDESV (reference sequence). This chain uses TRBV11-1 with TRBJ2-3; D uncertain. The sample in question was peripheral blood, obtained 28 days after the second AZD1222 dose. The receptor was derived from an adult who received the AZD1222 COVID-19 vaccine. CDR3 nucleotides: TGTGCCAGCAGGTCAACGGATGCAGATACGCAGTATTTT. Its protein is CASRSTDADTQYF.